This entry features one T cell receptor (beta chain) sequence. Its antigen is not identified. With a much larger clone just one base away, this may be a read error. RNA served as the template for amplifying TCR beta CDR3 regions. Second-round multiplex PCR came after a first-round RT-PCR that employed HTBI primers. In TCRdb, the multiplex PCR reads were re-called with MiXCR into one record per CDR3 protein. Among 200,000 to 250,000 distinct CDR3 sequences listed, around 50% were seen once. The entry originates in a study of Graves' ophthalmopathy and Graves' hyperthyroidism. General study points: Between ophthalmopathy and stable hyperthyroidism, a 13-signature model drew a separation with around 86% sensitivity and 81.08% specificity.

The CDR3 extends over 13 amino acids. The germline V and J ends were trimmed by 9 bases and 7 bases, with 15 bases remaining between them. Germline V gene data show CDR1 as ENHRY and CDR2 as SYGVKD. Exclusion applied to patients with other autoimmune diseases, uncontrolled infections, pregnancy or lactation. As the starting material, approximately 10 ml of fresh peripheral blood yielded the PBMCs. This receptor was obtained from an adult man with Graves' ophthalmopathy. Sequencing input: peripheral blood. The chain uses TRBV10-3 and TRBJ1-4; maybe TRBD1 (5 bases). The DNA for the CDR3 is TGTGCCATTTCGGGACGGGGCGGTGAAAAACTGTTTTTT. Residues: CAISGRGGEKLFF.